This paragraph covers one T cell receptor beta chain sequence. The target antigen is unknown. PCR employed 60 Vbeta and 13 Jbeta primers. Data came from immunoSEQ multiplex PCR; TCRdb stores just in-frame clones and leaves some out. The data show around 68,000 clones, approximately 83% seen once. The data were taken from a study of cytomegalovirus exposure and HLA in healthy donors. Study-wide findings and caveats: In a later analysis, TCR beta V- and J-gene trimming showed a link to a missense DCLRE1C variant.

Germline V gene sequence: CDR1 MNHEY, CDR2 SMNVEV (reference sequence). CDR3 size: 15 residues. The junction had 7 bases not matched to a gene; V was cut back by 7 bases and J by 5 bases. The clonotype comes from a female donor in good health and CMV-seronegative. Specimen: PBMCs. This chain links TRBV27 with TRBJ2-1; TRBD2 agrees at 11 bases. Written as DNA, the CDR3 is TGTGCCAGCACCGTTGGGACTAGCGGCCACAATGAGCAGTTCTTC. This translates into CASTVGTSGHNEQFF.